The present T cell receptor (beta chain) was sequenced within a study of blood T cell repertoires in COVID-19. As handled by the study authors: Scientists estimated how many nucleated cells there were by amplifying reference gene primers. The data were produced by immunoSEQ multiplex PCR, yet TCRdb's version contains in-frame clones alone and is incomplete. The V and J calls and clone size come from that table; D and trimming were worked out from the DNA. The table has under 75,000 clones, roughly 83% seen once. This clone was found a few times. CDR3 length: 14 residues. Germline assignment: CDR1 SGHNT and CDR2 YYREEE (reference sequence). With V trimmed by 4 bases and J by 2 bases, 3 bases remained unmatched.

This TCR was sampled from a man in his sixties with COVID-19, enrolled during active disease. Sequenced material: peripheral blood. The chain couples TRBV5-4 to TRBJ1-3; 7 bases match TRBD1. The DNA of the CDR3 is TGTGCCAGCAGCCTACAGGGGACTGGAAACACCATATATTTT. Translated: CASSLQGTGNTIYF.